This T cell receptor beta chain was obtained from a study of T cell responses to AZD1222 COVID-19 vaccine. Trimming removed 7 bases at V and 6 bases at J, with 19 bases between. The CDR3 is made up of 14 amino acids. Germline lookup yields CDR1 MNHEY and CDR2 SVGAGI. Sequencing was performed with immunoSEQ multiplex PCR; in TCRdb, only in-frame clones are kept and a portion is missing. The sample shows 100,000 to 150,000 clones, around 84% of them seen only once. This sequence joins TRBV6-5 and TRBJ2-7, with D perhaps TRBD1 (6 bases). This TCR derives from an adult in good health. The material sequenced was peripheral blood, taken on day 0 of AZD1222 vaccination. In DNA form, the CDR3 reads TGTGCCAGCAAAACCCGGACAGATTTCTTCGAGCAGTACTTC. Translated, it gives CASKTRTDFFEQYF.